This T cell receptor (beta chain) was sequenced in a study of shared clonotypes between healthy human individuals. Caucasian adults living in Nashville, Tennessee, provided all samples. Assay used: immunoSEQ multiplex PCR; TCRdb lists only in-frame clones, some missing. This sample has 2 million to 2.5 million clones, with approximately 93% found just once. The V and J ends lost 0 bases and 4 bases respectively, with 15 bases between them. The CDR3 runs to 16 residues. Looked up from germline, CDR1 is KGHSH and CDR2 is LQKENI. With respect to this clone: Its antigen is not identified.

General study points: Rarefaction revealed incomplete sorted-subset sequencing despite large depth. A handful of donors held about 5% of naive CD4 clonotypes in common.

The V and J genes are TRBV18 and TRBJ1-2; maybe TRBD1 (6 bases). This TCR was recovered from a man aged 18 to 30 in good health. Some clones in this sample may be carry-over from other donors' samples. Specimen: naive CD4+ T cells from PBMCs. The subset denotes: CD45RA+ positively selected. The DNA for the CDR3 is TGTGCCAGCTCACCACCTTCCGGGGGGCTGGCCTATGGCTACACCTTC. It yields the protein CASSPPSGGLAYGYTF.